This T cell receptor beta chain was sequenced in a study of cytomegalovirus exposure and HLA in healthy donors. The study's findings and limits: Several V segments, TRBV6-2 and TRBV6-3 among them, could not be told apart and were dropped. Some public TCRs appeared in many individuals, while most sequences were rare. A reported reduction in N-insertions relative to the approximately 600-donor mean was seen in an Asian-associated ancestry cluster in a later analysis.

Concerning this clone: No antigen is known for it.

The CDR3 runs to 15 residues. CDR1 and CDR2 from the germline V gene are MNHNS and SASEGT. With 3 bases removed from V and 3 bases from J, the gap between germline ends came to 14 bases. The PCR was carried out with 60 Vbeta primers and 13 Jbeta primers. Measured with immunoSEQ multiplex PCR; TCRdb has only the in-frame clones, and not every one. The repertoire table contains 150,000 or so clones. Material for sequencing was PBMCs. The sequence was collected from a woman aged 50 to 60 in good health and CMV-seronegative. The chain couples TRBV6-1 to TRBJ1-2; D perhaps matches TRBD1 (5 bases). For the CDR3, the DNA is TGTGCCAGCAGTGACCACATCGACAGCGACTATGGCTACACCTTC. It translates to CASSDHIDSDYGYTF.